This TCR beta chain was recovered during a study of beta chain features in type 1 diabetes. Details on this clone: Antigen unknown.

CDR3 length equals 14 residues. Trimming took off 0 bases at V and 6 bases at J, with 11 bases between the two ends. Germline V gives CDR1 MNHEY, CDR2 SVGAGI. Regarding the study as a whole: People with Type 1 diabetes carried modestly yet significantly shorter TCRB CDR3s in all four CD4+ subsets.

Sequenced material consisted of expressed TCRB transcripts (all of the isolated RNA was reverse transcribed). Profiling relied on immunoSEQ multiplex PCR, and the TCRdb table lists in-frame clones only, not all of them. The data hold under 300,000 clones, with 20% to 25% observed a single time. Sequencing was performed on naive CD4+ T cells from blood. The genes are TRBV6-5 and TRBJ2-5; D is possibly TRBD1 (5 bases). The receptor comes from a woman in her twenties or thirties with type 1 diabetes. The CDR3 here is CASSYSTQGQTQYF. CDR3 DNA: TGTGCCAGCAGTTACTCGACCCAGGGTCAGACCCAGTACTTC.